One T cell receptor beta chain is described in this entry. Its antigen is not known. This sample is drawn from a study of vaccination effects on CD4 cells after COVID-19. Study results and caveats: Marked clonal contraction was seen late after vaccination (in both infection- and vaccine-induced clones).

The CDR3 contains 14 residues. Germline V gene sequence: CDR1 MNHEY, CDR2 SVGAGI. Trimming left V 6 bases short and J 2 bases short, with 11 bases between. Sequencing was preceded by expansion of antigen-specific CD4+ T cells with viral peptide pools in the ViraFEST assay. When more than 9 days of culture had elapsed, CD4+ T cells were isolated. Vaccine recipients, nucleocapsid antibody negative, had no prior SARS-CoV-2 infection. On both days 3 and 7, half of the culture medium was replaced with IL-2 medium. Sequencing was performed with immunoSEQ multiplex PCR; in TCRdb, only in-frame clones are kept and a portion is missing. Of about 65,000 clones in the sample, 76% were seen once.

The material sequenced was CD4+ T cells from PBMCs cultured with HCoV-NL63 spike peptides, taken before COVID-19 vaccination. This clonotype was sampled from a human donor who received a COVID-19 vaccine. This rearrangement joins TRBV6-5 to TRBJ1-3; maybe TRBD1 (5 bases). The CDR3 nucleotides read TGTGCCAGCAGATTTGGGACGGCTGGAAACACCATATATTTT. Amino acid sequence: CASRFGTAGNTIYF.